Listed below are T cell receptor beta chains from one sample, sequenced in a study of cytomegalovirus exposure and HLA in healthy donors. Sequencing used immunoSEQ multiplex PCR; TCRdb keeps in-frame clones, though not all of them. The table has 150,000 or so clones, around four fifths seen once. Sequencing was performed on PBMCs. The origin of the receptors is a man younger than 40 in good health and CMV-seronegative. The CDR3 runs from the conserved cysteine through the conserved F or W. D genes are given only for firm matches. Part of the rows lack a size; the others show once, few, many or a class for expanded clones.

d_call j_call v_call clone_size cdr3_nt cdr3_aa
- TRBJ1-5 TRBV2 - TGTGCCACCAGACAGAACAATCAGCCCCAGCATTTT CATRQNNQPQHF
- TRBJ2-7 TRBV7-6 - TGTGCCAGCAGCCCTGCCCGCCAGGTGACAGGAACCTACGAGCAGTACTTC CASSPARQVTGTYEQYF
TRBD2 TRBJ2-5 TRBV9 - TGTGCCAGCAGCGTAATCGGGACTAGCGGGGGTGAGGAGACCCAGTACTTC CASSVIGTSGGEETQYF
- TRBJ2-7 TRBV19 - TGTGCCAGTAGTATAGGATTTAGCAGGGGCTACGAGCAGTACTTC CASSIGFSRGYEQYF
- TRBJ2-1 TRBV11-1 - TGTGCCAGCAGCTTTCGGGCAGGGCACTACAATGAGCAGTTCTTC CASSFRAGHYNEQFF
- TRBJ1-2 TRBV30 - TGTGCCTGGAGTGTACTATCCCATGGCTACACCTTC CAWSVLSHGYTF
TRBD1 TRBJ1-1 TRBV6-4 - TGTGCCAGCAGTGAGTTTACAGGGGAATGGGGCACTGAAGCTTTCTTT CASSEFTGEWGTEAFF
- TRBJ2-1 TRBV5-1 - TGCGCCACCAATTTACCTGGGGGCTATGAGCAGTTCTTC CATNLPGGYEQFF
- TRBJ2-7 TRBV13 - TGTGCCAGCAGCTTAAGGAGCGGACTGTCGACCTACGAGCAGTACTTC CASSLRSGLSTYEQYF
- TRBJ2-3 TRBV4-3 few TGCGCCAGCAGCCAAGCCATGGGGGCGGCAGATACGCAGTATTTT CASSQAMGAADTQYF
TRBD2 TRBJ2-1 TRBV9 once TGTGCCAGCAGCGTAGTTGCGCGGGGGGAAAATGAGCAGTTCTTC CASSVVARGENEQFF
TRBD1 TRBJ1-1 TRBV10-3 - TGTGCCATCAGCGGACAGGGACTGAACACTGAAGCTTTCTTT CAISGQGLNTEAFF